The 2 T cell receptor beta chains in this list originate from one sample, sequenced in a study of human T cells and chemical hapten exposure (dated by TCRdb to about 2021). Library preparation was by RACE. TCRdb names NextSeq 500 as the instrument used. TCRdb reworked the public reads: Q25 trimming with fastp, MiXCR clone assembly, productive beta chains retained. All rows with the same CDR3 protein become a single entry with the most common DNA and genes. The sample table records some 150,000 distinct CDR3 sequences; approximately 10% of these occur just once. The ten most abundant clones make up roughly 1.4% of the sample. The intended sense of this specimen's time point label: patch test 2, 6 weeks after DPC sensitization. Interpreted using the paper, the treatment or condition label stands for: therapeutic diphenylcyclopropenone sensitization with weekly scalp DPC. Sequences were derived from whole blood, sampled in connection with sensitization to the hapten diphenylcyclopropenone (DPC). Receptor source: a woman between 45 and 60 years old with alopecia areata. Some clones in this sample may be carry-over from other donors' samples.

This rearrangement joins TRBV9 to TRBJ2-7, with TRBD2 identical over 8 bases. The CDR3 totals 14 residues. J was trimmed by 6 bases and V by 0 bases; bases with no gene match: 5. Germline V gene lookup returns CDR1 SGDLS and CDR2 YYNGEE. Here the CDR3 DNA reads TGTGCCAGCAGCGTAGACGCTAGCGGGCGCGAGCAGTACTTC. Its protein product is CASSVDASGREQYF.

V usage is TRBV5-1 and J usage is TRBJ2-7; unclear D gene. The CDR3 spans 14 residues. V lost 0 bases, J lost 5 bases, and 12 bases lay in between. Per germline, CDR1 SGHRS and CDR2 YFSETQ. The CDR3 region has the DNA TGCGCCAGCAGCTTGGAAGGGTGGAAGGACGAGCAGTACTTC. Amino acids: CASSLEGWKDEQYF.